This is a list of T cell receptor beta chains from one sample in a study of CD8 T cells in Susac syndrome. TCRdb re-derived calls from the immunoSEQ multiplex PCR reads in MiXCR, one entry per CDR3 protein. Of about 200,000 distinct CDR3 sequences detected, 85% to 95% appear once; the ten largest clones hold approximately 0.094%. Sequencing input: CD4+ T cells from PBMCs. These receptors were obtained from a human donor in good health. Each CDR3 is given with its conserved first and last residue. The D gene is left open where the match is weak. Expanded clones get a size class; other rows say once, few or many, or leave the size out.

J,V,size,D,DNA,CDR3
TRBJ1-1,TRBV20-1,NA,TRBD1,TGCAGTGCAGGGGACAGGCCGGGGACTGAAGCTTTCTTT,CSAGDRPGTEAFF
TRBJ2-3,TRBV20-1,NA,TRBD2,TGCAGTGCTAGAGACACCCTTAGCGGGGGGGCGACAGATACGCAGTATTTT,CSARDTLSGGATDTQYF
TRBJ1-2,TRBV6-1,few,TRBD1,TGTGCCAGCAGGACAGGGGAAGGCTACACCTTC,CASRTGEGYTF
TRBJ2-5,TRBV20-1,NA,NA,TGCAGTGCTAGTCCGCCCCTGGAGCAAGAGACCCAGTACTTC,CSASPPLEQETQYF
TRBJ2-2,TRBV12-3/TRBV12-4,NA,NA,TGTGCCAGCAGTACGACTAGACAGAACACCGGGGAGCTGTTTTTT,CASSTTRQNTGELFF
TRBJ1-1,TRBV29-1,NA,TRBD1,TGCAGCGTTGGGACCCCAGGGGGCACGGGTGATGGGGTAGCTTTCTTT,CSVGTPGGTGDGVAFF
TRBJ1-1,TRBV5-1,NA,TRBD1,TGCGCCAGCAGCATCGAGATAGGGGGCTCGAACACTGAAGCTTTCTTT,CASSIEIGGSNTEAFF
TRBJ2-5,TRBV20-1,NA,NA,TGCAGTGCTCTTGGGGCAGGGAGCAAGGAGACCCAGTACTTC,CSALGAGSKETQYF
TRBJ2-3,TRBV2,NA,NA,TGTGCCAGCGGGCACCCTAGCACAGATACGCAGTATTTT,CASGHPSTDTQYF
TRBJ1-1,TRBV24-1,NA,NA,TGTGCCACCAGTGATTCCATGAACACTGAAGCTTTCTTT,CATSDSMNTEAFF
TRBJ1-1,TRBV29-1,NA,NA,TGCAGCGTTGAAAGGTATAGGACGGCGAAATTGAACACTGAAGCTTTCTTT,CSVERYRTAKLNTEAFF
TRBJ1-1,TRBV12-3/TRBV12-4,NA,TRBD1,TGTGCCAGCAGTTTCGGACAGGGGGCGTCTGCTGAAGCTTTCTTT,CASSFGQGASAEAFF
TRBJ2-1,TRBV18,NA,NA,TGTGCCAGCTCACCGGGGGTCACTGATGAGCAGTTCTTC,CASSPGVTDEQFF
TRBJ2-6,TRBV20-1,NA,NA,TGCAGTGCTAGGGGGATCTCTGGGGCCAACGTCCTGACTTTC,CSARGISGANVLTF
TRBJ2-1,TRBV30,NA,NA,TGTGCCTGGAGTCGCGCCTCACTAGGGAGTGGGATCTTGAATGAGCAGTTCTTC,CAWSRASLGSGILNEQFF
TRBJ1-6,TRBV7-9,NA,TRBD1,TGTGCCAGCAGCTCCAGACACGTACAGGGGGCAGGATCTTCACCCCTCCACTTT,CASSSRHVQGAGSSPLHF
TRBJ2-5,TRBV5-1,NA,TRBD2,TGCGCCAGCAGCTGGAATCCCGGGACTAGCGGAGAAGAGACCCAGTACTTC,CASSWNPGTSGEETQYF
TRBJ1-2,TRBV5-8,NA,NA,TGTGCCAGCAGCCCCATGGCAGCAGCTAACTATGGCTACACCTTC,CASSPMAAANYGYTF
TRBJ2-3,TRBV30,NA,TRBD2,TGTGCCTGGAGTCGCAGCGGGACCACAGATACGCAGTATTTT,CAWSRSGTTDTQYF
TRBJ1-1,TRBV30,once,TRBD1,TGTGCCTGGAGTGCGACAGGGACTGAAGCTTTCTTT,CAWSATGTEAFF
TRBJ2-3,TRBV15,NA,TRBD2,TGTGCCACCGCTCTAGCGGGGGGCACAGATACGCAGTATTTT,CATALAGGTDTQYF
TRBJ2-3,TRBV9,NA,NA,TGTGCCAGCAGCGTAGTCCAAGACGATGGAGATACGCAGTATTTT,CASSVVQDDGDTQYF
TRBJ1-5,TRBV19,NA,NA,TGTGCCAGTAGTATCGGGGTCCGGCAGCCCCAGCATTTT,CASSIGVRQPQHF